This TCR beta chain stems from a study of T-cell memory formation after mild COVID-19. TCRdb re-called the 5' RACE reads through MiXCR, storing one row per CDR3 protein. The table records approximately 480,000 distinct CDR3 sequences, about 20% of them present only once. This clonotype has just a few counts. Germline CDR1 reads SGHDT; CDR2 reads YYEEEE. With 7 bases removed from V and 6 bases from J, the gap between germline ends came to 10 bases. This CDR3 has 12 amino acids. Sequencing was carried out using PBMCs or a T cell subset sorted from them (not recorded which). The clonotype comes from an adult woman who had mild COVID-19 (a few samples of this study predate the infection). Cell type and time point are not known. The chain couples TRBV5-6 to TRBJ2-2; D is possibly TRBD2 (7 bases). The CDR3 spells CASEGGAGELFF. CDR3 nucleotide sequence: TGTGCCAGCGAGGGGGGGGCCGGGGAGCTGTTTTTT.